This TCR beta chain was retrieved from a study of blood T cell repertoires in COVID-19. Original methodology: The assay estimated nucleated cells by amplifying reference gene primers. Only in-frame clones appear in the TCRdb table, and some are missing; sequencing was by immunoSEQ multiplex PCR. That table is the source of V, J and clone size, and D and trimming were worked out from the DNA. This table holds around 330,000 clones, approximately 89% found once. J gave up 11 bases and V 2 bases, and 20 bases lay outside the gene matches. CDR1 and CDR2 (germline): MDHEN, SYDVKM. This CDR3 spans 19 amino acids. Study members were between roughly 18 and 100 years old and lived in 24 US regions. Participants' reported clinical history set cohort assignment. Cohort 3 recovery required two negative PCRs, clearance, or symptom resolution.

This chain joins TRBV28 and TRBJ1-5, with 11 nucleotides matching TRBD1. The source is a woman between 40 and 50 years old who had recovered from COVID-19. Input material: PBMCs or T cells enriched from blood (not recorded which). The CDR3 spells CASSLIVPGDRGYRGAQHF. The CDR3 nucleotides are TGTGCCAGCAGTTTAATTGTCCCTGGGGACAGGGGGTATCGAGGGGCCCAGCATTTT.